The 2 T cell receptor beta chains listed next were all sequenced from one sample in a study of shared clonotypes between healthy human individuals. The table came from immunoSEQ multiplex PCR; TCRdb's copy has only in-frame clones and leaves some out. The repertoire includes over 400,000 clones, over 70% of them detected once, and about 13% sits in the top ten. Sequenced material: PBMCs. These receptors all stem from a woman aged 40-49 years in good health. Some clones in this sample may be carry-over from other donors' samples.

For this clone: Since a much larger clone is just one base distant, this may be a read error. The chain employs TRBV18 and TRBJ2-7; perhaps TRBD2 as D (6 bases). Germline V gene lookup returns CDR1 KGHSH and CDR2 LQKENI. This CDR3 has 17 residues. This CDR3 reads CANSPRRGAGLTYEQYF. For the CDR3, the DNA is TGTGCCAACTCACCACGACGAGGCGCGGGGTTAACCTACGAGCAGTACTTC.

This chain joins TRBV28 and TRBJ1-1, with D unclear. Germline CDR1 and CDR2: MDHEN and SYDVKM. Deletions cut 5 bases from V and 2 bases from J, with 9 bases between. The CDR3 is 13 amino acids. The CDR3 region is CASSRTANTEAFF. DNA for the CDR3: TGTGCCAGCAGTAGGACGGCAAACACTGAAGCTTTCTTT.